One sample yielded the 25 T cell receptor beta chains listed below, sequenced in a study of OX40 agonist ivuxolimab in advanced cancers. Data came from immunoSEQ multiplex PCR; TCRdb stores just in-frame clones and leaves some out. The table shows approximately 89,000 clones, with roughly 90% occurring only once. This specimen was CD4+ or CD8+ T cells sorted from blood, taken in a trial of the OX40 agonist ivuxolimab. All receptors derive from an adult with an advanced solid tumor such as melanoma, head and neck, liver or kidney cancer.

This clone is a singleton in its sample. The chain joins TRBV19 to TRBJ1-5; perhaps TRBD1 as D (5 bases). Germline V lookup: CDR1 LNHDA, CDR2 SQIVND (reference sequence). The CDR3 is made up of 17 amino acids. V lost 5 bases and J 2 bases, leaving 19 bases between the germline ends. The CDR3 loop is CASSPFRGAAGNQPQHF. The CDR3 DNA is TGTGCCAGTAGTCCGTTTCGAGGGGCGGCCGGCAATCAGCCCCAGCATTTT.

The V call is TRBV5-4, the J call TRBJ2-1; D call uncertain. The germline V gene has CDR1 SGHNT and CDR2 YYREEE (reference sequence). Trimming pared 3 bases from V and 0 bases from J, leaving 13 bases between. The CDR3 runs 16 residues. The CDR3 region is CASSSGGVLSYNEQFF. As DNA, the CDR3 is TGTGCCAGCAGCTCCGGTGGAGTTCTCTCCTACAATGAGCAGTTCTTC.

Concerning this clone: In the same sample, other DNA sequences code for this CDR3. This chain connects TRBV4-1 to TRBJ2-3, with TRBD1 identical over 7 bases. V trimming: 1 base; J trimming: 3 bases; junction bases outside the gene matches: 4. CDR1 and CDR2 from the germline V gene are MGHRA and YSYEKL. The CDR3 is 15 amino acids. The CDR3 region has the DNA TGCGCCAGCAGCCAAGTTGGACAGGCTACAGATACGCAGTATTTT. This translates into CASSQVGQATDTQYF.

This CDR3 reads CASSVVGVMNTEAFF. As DNA, the CDR3 is TGTGCCAGCAGCGTAGTTGGGGTCATGAACACTGAAGCTTTCTTT. The chain carries TRBV9 and TRBJ1-1, with D unclear. Trimming removed 0 bases from V and 0 bases from J, with 9 bases in between. CDR1 is SGDLS and CDR2 is YYNGEE in the germline V gene. This CDR3 spans 15 amino acids.

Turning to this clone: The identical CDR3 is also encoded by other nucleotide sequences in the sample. The CDR3 spells CASSLQEETQYF. The CDR3 DNA reads as TGTGCCAGCAGCTTACAAGAGGAGACCCAGTACTTC. The rearrangement uses TRBV7-6 and TRBJ2-5, with no clear D. This CDR3 spans 12 amino acids. The V and J ends lost 2 bases and 5 bases respectively, with 6 bases between them. Germline V gene lookup returns CDR1 SGHVS and CDR2 FNYEAQ.

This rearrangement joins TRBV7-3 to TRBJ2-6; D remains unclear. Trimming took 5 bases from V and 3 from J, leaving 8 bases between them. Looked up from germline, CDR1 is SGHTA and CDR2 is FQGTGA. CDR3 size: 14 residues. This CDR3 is CASSPARGANVLTF. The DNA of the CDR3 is TGTGCCAGCAGCCCGGCACGTGGGGCCAACGTCCTGACTTTC.

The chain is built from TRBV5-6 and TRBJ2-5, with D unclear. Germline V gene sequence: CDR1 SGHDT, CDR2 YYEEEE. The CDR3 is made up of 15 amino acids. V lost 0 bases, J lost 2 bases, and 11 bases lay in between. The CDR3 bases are TGTGCCAGCAGCTTGGCTTCGGGCCTACAAGAGACCCAGTACTTC. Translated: CASSLASGLQETQYF.

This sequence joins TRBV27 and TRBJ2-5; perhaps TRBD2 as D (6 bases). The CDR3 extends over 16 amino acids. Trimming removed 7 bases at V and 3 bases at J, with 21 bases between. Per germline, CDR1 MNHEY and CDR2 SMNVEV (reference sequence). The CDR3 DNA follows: TGTGCCAGCAAGGAGGGCGGTAGGGGCGTTGAAGAGACCCAGTACTTC. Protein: CASKEGGRGVEETQYF.

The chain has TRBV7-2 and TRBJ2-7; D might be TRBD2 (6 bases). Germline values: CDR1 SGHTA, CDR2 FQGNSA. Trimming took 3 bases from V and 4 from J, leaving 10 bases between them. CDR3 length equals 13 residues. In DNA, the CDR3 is TGTGCCAGCAGCTTCCGGCGGGGATACGAGCAGTACTTC. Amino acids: CASSFRRGYEQYF.

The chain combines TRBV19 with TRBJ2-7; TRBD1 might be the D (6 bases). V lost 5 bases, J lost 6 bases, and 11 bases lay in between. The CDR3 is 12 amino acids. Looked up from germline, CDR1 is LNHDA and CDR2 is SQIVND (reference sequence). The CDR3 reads CASSVQGREQYF. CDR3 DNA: TGTGCCAGTAGTGTCCAGGGGCGCGAGCAGTACTTC.

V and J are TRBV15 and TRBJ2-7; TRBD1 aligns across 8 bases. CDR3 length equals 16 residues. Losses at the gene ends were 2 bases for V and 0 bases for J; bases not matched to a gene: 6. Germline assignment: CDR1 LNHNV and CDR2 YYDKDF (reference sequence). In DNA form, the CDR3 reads TGTGCCACCAGCAGACCGACAGGGGCCACCTCCTACGAGCAGTACTTC. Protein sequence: CATSRPTGATSYEQYF.

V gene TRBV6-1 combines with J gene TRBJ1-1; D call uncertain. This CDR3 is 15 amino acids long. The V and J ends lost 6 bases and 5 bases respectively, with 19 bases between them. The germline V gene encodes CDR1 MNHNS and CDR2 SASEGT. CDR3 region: CASRSEGLGGTEAFF. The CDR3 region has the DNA TGTGCCAGCAGGTCCGAAGGGTTGGGAGGAACTGAAGCTTTCTTT.

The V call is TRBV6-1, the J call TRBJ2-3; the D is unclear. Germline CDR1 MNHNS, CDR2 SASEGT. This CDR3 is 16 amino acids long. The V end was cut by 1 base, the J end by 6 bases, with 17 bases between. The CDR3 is CASSEEGQVGFDTQYF. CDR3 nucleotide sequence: TGTGCCAGCAGTGAAGAAGGCCAGGTCGGTTTCGATACGCAGTATTTT.

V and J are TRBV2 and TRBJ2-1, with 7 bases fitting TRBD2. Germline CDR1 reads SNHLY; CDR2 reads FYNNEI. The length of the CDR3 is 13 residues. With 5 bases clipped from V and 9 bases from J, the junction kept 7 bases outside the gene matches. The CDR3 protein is CASSSGTTGEQFF. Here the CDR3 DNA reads TGTGCCAGCAGTTCCGGGACTACCGGTGAGCAGTTCTTC.

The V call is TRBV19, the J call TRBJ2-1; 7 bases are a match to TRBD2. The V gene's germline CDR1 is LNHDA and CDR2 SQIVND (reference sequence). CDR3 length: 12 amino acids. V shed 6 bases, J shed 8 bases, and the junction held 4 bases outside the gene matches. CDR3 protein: CASSRGDYEQFF. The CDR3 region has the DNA TGTGCCAGTAGCCGGGGGGACTATGAGCAGTTCTTC.

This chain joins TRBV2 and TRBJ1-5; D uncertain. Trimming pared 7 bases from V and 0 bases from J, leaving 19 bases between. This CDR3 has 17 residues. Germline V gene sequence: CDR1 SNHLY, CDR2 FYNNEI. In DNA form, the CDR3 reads TGTGCCAGCACCCGCGGGGTAGGGATTAATAGCAATCAGCCCCAGCATTTT. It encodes CASTRGVGINSNQPQHF.

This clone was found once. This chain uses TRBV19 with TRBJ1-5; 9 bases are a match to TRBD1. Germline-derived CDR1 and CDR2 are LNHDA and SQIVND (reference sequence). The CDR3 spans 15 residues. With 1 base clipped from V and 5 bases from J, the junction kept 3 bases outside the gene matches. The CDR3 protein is CASSIGDRVDQPQHF. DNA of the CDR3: TGTGCCAGTAGTATAGGGGACAGGGTCGATCAGCCCCAGCATTTT.

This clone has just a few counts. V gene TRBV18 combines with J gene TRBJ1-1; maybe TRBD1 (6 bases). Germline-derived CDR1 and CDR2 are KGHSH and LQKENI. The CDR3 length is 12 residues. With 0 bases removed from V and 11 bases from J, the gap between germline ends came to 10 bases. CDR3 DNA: TGTGCCAGCTCACCACCCAAGGGGGTGGCTTTCTTT. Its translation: CASSPPKGVAFF.

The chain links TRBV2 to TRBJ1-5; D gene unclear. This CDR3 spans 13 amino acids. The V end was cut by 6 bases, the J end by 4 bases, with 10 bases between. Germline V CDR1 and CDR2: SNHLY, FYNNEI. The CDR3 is CASSRIQNQPQHF. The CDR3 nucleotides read TGTGCCAGCAGCCGAATACAGAATCAGCCCCAGCATTTT. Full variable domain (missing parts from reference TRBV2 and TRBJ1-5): EPEVTQTPSHQVTQMGQEVILRCVPISNHLYFYWYRQILGQKVEFLVSFYNNEISEKSEIFDDQFSVERPDGSNFTLKIRSTKLEDSAMYFCASSRIQNQPQHFGDGTRLSIL.

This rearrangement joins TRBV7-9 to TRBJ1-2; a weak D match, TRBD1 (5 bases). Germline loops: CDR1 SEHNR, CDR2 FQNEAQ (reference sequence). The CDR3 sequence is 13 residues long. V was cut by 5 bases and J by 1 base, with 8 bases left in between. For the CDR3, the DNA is TGTGCCAGCAGCCAGGGCGGTAACTATGGCTACACCTTC. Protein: CASSQGGNYGYTF.

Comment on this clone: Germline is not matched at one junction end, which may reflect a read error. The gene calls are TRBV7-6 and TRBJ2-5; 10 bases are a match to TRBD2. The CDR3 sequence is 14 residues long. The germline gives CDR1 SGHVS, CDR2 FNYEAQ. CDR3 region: CASSLAGGQETQYF. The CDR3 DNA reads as TGTGCCAGCAGTTTAGCGGGGGGCCAAGAGACCCAGTACTTC. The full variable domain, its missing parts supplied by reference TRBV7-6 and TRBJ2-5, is GAGVSQSPRYKVTKRGQDVALRCDPISGHVSLYWYRQALGQGPEFLTYFNYEAQQDKSGLPNDRFSAERPEGSISTLTIQRTEQRDSAMYRCASSLAGGQETQYFGPGTRLLVL.

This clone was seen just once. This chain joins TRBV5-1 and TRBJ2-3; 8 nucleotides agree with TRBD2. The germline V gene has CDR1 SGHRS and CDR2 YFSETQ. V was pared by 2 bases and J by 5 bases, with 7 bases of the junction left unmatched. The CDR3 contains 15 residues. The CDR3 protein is CASSFTGGPGDTQYF. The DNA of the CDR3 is TGCGCCAGCAGCTTTACGGGGGGGCCTGGAGATACGCAGTATTTT.

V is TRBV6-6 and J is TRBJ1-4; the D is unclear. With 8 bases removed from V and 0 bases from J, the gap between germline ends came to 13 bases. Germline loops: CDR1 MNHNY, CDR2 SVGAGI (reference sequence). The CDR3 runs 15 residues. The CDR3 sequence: CASWAGPPTNEKLFF. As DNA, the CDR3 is TGTGCCAGCTGGGCAGGCCCGCCAACTAATGAAAAACTGTTTTTT.

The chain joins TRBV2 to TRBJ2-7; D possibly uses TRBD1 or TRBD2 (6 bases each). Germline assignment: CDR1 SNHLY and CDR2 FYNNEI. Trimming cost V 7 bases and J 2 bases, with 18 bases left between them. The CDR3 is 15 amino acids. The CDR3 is CASIPDRGLTYEQYF. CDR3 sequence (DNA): TGTGCCAGCATCCCGGATCGGGGGCTGACCTACGAGCAGTACTTC.

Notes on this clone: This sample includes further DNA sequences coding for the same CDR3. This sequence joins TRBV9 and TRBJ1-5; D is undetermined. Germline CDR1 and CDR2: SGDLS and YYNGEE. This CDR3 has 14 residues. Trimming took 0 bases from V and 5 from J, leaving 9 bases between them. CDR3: CASSVGGIDQPQHF. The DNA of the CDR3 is TGTGCCAGCAGCGTAGGAGGGATAGATCAGCCCCAGCATTTT.